This record looks at one TCR beta chain sequence and its context. These data come from a study of vaccination and CD4 T cells after COVID-19. Study overall: Timing of post-vaccine sample collection was a median approximately 72 days after dose two, with a range of 14 to 241.

MiXCR, applied by TCRdb to the PCR reads, yields one record per CDR3 protein. The table includes roughly 30,000 distinct CDR3 sequences, under 65% detected once. This CDR3 has 15 residues. The V gene lost 2 bases and the J gene lost 8 bases, with 18 bases spanning the gap. Germline V CDR1 and CDR2: ENHRY, SYGVKD. Time point denoted: late sampling 161 to 241 days after vaccination in a few convalescent patients. The sequencing used CD4+ T cells from blood, collected about 7 months after SARS-CoV-2 vaccination. The TCR was taken from a human donor who had recovered from COVID-19. The V call is TRBV10-3, the J call TRBJ1-2; a weak D match, TRBD1 (5 bases). The CDR3 region is CAISEALGGRDGYTF. In DNA, the CDR3 is TGTGCCATCAGTGAGGCCCTCGGGGGTCGGGACGGCTACACCTTC.